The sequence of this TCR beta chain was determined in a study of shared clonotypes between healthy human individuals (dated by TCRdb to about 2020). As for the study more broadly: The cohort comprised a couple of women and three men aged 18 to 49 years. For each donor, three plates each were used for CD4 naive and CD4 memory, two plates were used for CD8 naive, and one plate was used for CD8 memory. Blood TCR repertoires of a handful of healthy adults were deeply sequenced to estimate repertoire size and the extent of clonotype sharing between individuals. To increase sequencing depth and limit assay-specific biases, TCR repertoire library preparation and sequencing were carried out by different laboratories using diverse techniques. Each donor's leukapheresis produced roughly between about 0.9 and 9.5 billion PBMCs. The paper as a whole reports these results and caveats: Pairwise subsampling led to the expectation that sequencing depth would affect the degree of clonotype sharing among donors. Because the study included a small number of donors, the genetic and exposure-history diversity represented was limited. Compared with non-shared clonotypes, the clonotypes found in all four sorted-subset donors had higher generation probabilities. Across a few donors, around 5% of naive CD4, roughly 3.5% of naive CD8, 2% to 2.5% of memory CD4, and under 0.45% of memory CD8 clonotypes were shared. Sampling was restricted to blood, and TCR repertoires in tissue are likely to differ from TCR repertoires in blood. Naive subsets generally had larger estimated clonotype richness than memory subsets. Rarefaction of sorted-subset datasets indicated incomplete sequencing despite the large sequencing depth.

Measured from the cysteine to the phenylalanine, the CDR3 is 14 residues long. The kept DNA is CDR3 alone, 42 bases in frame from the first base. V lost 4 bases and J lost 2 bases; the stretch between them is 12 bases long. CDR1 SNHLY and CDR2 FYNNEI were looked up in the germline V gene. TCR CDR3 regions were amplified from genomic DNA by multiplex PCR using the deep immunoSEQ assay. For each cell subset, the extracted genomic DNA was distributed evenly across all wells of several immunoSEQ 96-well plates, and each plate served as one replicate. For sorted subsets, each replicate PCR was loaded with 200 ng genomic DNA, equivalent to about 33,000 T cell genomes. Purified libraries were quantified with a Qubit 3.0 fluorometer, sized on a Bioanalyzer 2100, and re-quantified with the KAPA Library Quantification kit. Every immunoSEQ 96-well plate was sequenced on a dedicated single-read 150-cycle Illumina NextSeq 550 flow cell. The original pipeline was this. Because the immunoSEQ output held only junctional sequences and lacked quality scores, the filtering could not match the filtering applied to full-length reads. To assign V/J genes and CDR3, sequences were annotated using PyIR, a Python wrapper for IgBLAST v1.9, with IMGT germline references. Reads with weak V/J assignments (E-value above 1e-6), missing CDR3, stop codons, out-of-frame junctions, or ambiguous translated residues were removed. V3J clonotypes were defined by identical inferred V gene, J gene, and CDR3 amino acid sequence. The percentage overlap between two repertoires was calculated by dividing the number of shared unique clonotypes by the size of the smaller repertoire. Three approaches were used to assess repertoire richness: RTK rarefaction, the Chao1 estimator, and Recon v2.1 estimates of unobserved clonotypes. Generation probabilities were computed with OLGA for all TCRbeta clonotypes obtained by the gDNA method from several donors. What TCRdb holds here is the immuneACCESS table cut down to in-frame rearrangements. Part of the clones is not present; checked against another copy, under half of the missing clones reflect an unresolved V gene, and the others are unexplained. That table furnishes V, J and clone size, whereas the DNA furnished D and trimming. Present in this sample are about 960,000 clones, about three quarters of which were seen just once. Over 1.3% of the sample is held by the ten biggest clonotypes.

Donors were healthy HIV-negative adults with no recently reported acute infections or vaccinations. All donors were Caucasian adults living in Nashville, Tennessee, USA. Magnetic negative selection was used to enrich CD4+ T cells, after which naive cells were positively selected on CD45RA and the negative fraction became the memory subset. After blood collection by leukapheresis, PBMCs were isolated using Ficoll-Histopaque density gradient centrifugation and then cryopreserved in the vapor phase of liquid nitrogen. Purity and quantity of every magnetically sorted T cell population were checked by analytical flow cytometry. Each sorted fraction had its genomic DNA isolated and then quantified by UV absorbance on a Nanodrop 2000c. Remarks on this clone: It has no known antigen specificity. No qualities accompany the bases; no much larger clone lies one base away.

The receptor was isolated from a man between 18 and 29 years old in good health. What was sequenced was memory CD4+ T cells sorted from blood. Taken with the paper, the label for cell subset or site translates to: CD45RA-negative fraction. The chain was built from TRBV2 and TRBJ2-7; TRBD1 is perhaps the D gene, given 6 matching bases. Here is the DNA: TGTGCCAGCAGTGTCGCAGCAGGGGCCTACGAGCAGTACTTC. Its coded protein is CASSVAAGAYEQYF.